These 24 T cell receptor beta chains share one sample of origin, sequenced in a study of follicular helper T cells after annual influenza vaccination. Assay: immunoSEQ multiplex PCR; the TCRdb copy retains only in-frame clones and omits some. The table records under 12,000 clones, roughly 85% of them present only once. The specimen was CXCR5- memory CD4+ T cells sorted from blood, collected 6 weeks after influenza vaccination. The receptors were sampled from an adult who received the influenza vaccine.

The table lists this clone with a count of one. V gene TRBV6-6 combines with J gene TRBJ2-3; D unresolved. The ends were cut back, 5 bases at V and 1 base at J, with 10 bases in the middle. Germline CDR1 is MNHNY and CDR2 is SVGAGI (reference sequence). The CDR3 extends over 14 amino acids. The CDR3 is CASSEEIRTDTQYF. The DNA for the CDR3 is TGTGCCAGCAGTGAGGAGATCCGCACAGATACGCAGTATTTT.

This clone was seen a few times. The V gene is TRBV28, the J gene TRBJ1-5; tentative D call: TRBD1 (5 bases). CDR1 is MDHEN and CDR2 is SYDVKM in the germline V gene. The CDR3 contains 15 residues. V was trimmed by 4 bases and J by 2 bases, leaving 12 bases between them. The CDR3 loop is CASSSPQGGNQPQHF. The DNA for the CDR3 is TGTGCCAGCAGTTCCCCGCAGGGAGGCAATCAGCCCCAGCATTTT.

This clone was observed a single time. The chain combines TRBV5-6 with TRBJ2-7; D is ambiguous. This CDR3 has 13 residues. Trimming pared 0 bases from V and 1 base from J, leaving 5 bases between. Germline values: CDR1 SGHDT, CDR2 YYEEEE. CDR3 sequence reads: CASSLGQSYEQYF. The CDR3 DNA reads as TGTGCCAGCAGCTTGGGCCAATCCTACGAGCAGTACTTC.

This clone was seen more than once but under ten times. V usage is TRBV28 and J usage is TRBJ2-7; 8 bases line up with TRBD1. This CDR3 is 15 amino acids long. CDR1 is MDHEN and CDR2 is SYDVKM in the germline V gene. The ends lost 3 bases at V and 9 bases at J; junction bases unmatched: 13. The CDR3 nucleotides are TGTGCCAGCAGTTTTCGGGACAGGTCCCTCCGGGGGCAGTACTTC. Translation gives CASSFRDRSLRGQYF.

J is TRBJ2-1 and V is TRBV6-6; tentative D call: TRBD2 (5 bases). CDR3 length equals 13 residues. Per germline, CDR1 MNHNY and CDR2 SVGAGI (reference sequence). Trimming took off 2 bases at V and 7 bases at J, with 9 bases between the two ends. The DNA of the CDR3 is TGTGCCAGCAGTTACCCCCGAGGGAATGAGCAGTTCTTC. Translating it yields CASSYPRGNEQFF.

The rearrangement uses TRBV4-3 and TRBJ2-1, with 8 bases that match TRBD1. Germline trimming cut 4 bases from V and 8 bases from J; bases unmatched to any gene: 7. The CDR3 is 14 amino acids. The germline gives CDR1 LGHNA, CDR2 YSLEER. CDR3 bases: TGCGCCAGCAGCCCTCAGACAGGGGATCATGAGCAGTTCTTC. Protein product: CASSPQTGDHEQFF.

The CDR3 loop reads CASSLASLIRDNEQFF. CDR3 in DNA: TGTGCCAGCAGCTTAGCGTCCCTAATCCGCGACAATGAGCAGTTCTTC. The chain joins TRBV7-8 to TRBJ2-1; D is unclear. The CDR3 extends over 16 amino acids. Trimming pared 0 bases from V and 5 bases from J, leaving 14 bases between. Germline assignment: CDR1 SGHVS and CDR2 FQNEAQ.

The chain combines TRBV6-6 with TRBJ1-5; maybe TRBD1 (6 bases). CDR3 length: 15 amino acids. The germline gives CDR1 MNHNY, CDR2 SVGAGI (reference sequence). V lost 0 bases to trimming and J lost 3 bases, with 9 bases between them. The CDR3 protein is CASSYSDRSNQPQHF. The CDR3 DNA is TGTGCCAGCAGTTACTCGGACAGATCCAATCAGCCCCAGCATTTT.

This chain connects TRBV10-3 to TRBJ1-1; maybe TRBD1 (5 bases). V was cut by 6 bases and J by 0 bases, with 11 bases left in between. The CDR3 is 14 amino acids. Germline CDR1 ENHRY, CDR2 SYGVKD. CDR3 DNA: TGTGCCATCAGCGGGGGGTCCATGAACACTGAAGCTTTCTTT. This gives the protein CAISGGSMNTEAFF.

CDR3 coding DNA: TGTGCCAGCAGCTTACCAGGGGGTAACTATGGCTACACCTTC. Translated, it gives CASSLPGGNYGYTF. This chain joins TRBV7-2 and TRBJ1-2; the match to TRBD1 covers 7 bases. Germline CDR1 reads SGHTA; CDR2 reads FQGNSA. There are 14 residues in the CDR3. V shed 2 bases and J 1 base; nucleotides not matched to a gene: 1.

The chain employs TRBV30 and TRBJ1-2, with D perhaps TRBD1 (6 bases). The CDR3 runs to 13 residues. V dropped 6 bases and J dropped 4 bases, with 15 bases sitting between them. CDR1 GTSNPN and CDR2 SVGIG come from the germline V gene (reference sequence). The CDR3 bases are TGTGCCTGTTCTGGGGGCCCCCTCTATGGCTACACCTTC. As protein: CACSGGPLYGYTF.

The chain links TRBV6-1 to TRBJ1-2, with unresolved D. The germline V gene encodes CDR1 MNHNS and CDR2 SASEGT. V gave up 1 base and J gave up 1 base, with 4 bases separating them. This CDR3 comprises 13 residues. The CDR3 DNA follows: TGTGCCAGCAGTGAAGTCAGTAACTATGGCTACACCTTC. It encodes CASSEVSNYGYTF.

The chain joins TRBV6-6 to TRBJ1-1; 7 bases are a match to TRBD1. The CDR3 spans 15 residues. CDR1 is MNHNY and CDR2 is SVGAGI in the germline V gene (reference sequence). The V gene end was trimmed by 2 bases and the J gene end by 2 bases; junction bases not matched to a gene: 5. The CDR3 here is CASSYTGTANTEAFF. CDR3 in DNA: TGTGCCAGCAGTTACACAGGGACAGCCAACACTGAAGCTTTCTTT.

This chain uses TRBV27 with TRBJ2-3; 10 positions agree with TRBD2. The V segment lost 3 bases and the J segment 0 bases; nucleotides outside the gene matches: 3. The CDR3 has 16 residues. Germline V gene data show CDR1 as MNHEY and CDR2 as SMNVEV (reference sequence). The DNA of the CDR3 is TGTGCCAGCAGTTTGAGGACTAGCGGCAGCACAGATACGCAGTATTTT. Its protein product is CASSLRTSGSTDTQYF.

This clone was observed once. The genes are TRBV5-5 and TRBJ2-4; D uncertain. Germline-derived CDR1 and CDR2 are SGHKS and YYEKEE (reference sequence). CDR3 length equals 16 residues. V was shortened by 0 bases and J by 0 bases, with 10 bases between the two germline ends. The DNA for the CDR3 is TGTGCCAGCAGCTTGGTAGGCGGCGGAGCCAAAAACATTCAGTACTTC. This gives the protein CASSLVGGGAKNIQYF.

CDR3 DNA: TGTGCCACCAGCAGAGCTCTGGGACAGTTCACTACCTACGAGCAGTACTTC. This codes for CATSRALGQFTTYEQYF. This rearrangement joins TRBV15 to TRBJ2-7; 7 bases are a match to TRBD1. V dropped 1 base and J dropped 2; count of bases not matched to a gene: 11. This CDR3 region has 17 residues. Germline CDR1 and CDR2: LNHNV and YYDKDF (reference sequence).

The chain is built from TRBV9 and TRBJ1-4, with a weak D call TRBD1 (6 bases). V dropped 4 bases and J dropped 0 bases, with 10 bases sitting between them. The CDR3 has 15 residues. Germline lookup yields CDR1 SGDLS and CDR2 YYNGEE. The CDR3 sequence is CASSPRTATNEKLFF. For the CDR3, the DNA is TGTGCCAGCAGCCCGAGGACAGCAACTAATGAAAAACTGTTTTTT.

V and J are TRBV6-1 and TRBJ1-4, with D unresolved. CDR3 size: 14 residues. V lost 2 bases and J lost 7, with 11 bases in between. The V gene's germline CDR1 is MNHNS and CDR2 SASEGT. The CDR3 sequence: CASSEPGLSEKLFF. CDR3 sequence (DNA): TGTGCCAGCAGTGAACCGGGTCTGAGTGAAAAACTGTTTTTT.

The chain couples TRBV18 to TRBJ1-1; TRBD1 might be the D (6 bases). Germline V gene data show CDR1 as KGHSH and CDR2 as LQKENI. The CDR3 sequence is 15 residues long. V dropped 3 bases and J dropped 0 bases, with 11 bases sitting between them. CDR3 sequence: CASSPRTVLNTEAFF. The CDR3 nucleotides are TGTGCCAGCTCACCCAGGACAGTTTTGAACACTGAAGCTTTCTTT.

This clone was observed a few times. V is TRBV11-2 and J is TRBJ2-7, with 9 bases aligning to TRBD2. The CDR3 sequence is 15 residues long. J gave up 6 bases and V 5 bases, and 11 bases lay outside the gene matches. From germline, CDR1 is SGHAT and CDR2 FQNNGV. CDR3 DNA: TGTGCCAGCAGCGGGCCCGGACTAGCGATTGGCGAGCAGTACTTC. This sequence encodes CASSGPGLAIGEQYF.

A remark on this clone: Distinct nucleotide sequences in the sample also encode this CDR3. V and J are TRBV5-1 and TRBJ1-1, with D unclear. The CDR3 contains 12 residues. Trimming stripped 5 bases from V and 8 bases from J, with 13 bases between. The V gene's germline CDR1 is SGHRS and CDR2 YFSETQ. The CDR3 protein is CASREGVAEAFF. DNA for the CDR3: TGCGCCAGCAGGGAGGGAGTGGCAGAAGCTTTCTTT.

The V and J genes are TRBV2 and TRBJ2-2; tentatively, D is TRBD1 (6 bases). The CDR3 has 13 residues. Germline values: CDR1 SNHLY, CDR2 FYNNEI. Trimming cost V 6 bases and J 6 bases, with 11 bases left between them. In DNA, the CDR3 is TGTGCCAGCAGCCCACAGGGTTCCGGGGAGCTGTTTTTT. It encodes CASSPQGSGELFF.

The V and J genes are TRBV5-8 and TRBJ1-3; maybe TRBD1 (6 bases). Trimming left V 5 bases short and J 0 bases short, with 18 bases between. Germline lookup yields CDR1 SGHTS and CDR2 YDEGEE. The CDR3 is made up of 17 amino acids. This chain's CDR3 is CASSFGGAASSGNTIYF. CDR3 sequence (DNA): TGTGCCAGCAGTTTTGGGGGCGCGGCAAGCTCTGGAAACACCATATATTTT.

The rearrangement uses TRBV5-4 and TRBJ2-5, with 10 bases aligning to TRBD2. Trimming removed 2 bases from V and 5 bases from J; junction bases left unmatched: 9. CDR1 SGHNT and CDR2 YYREEE come from the germline V gene (reference sequence). The CDR3 covers 16 residues. The CDR3 nucleotides are TGTGCCAGCAGCTTTGGGACTAGCGCTCGTGGGGAGACCCAGTACTTC. It yields the protein CASSFGTSARGETQYF. Full variable domain (remainder filled in from reference TRBV5-4 and TRBJ2-5): ETGVTQSPTHLIKTRGQQVTLRCSSQSGHNTVSWYQQALGQGPQFIFQYYREEENGRGNFPPRFSGLQFPNYSSELNVNALELDDSALYLCASSFGTSARGETQYFGPGTRLLVL.